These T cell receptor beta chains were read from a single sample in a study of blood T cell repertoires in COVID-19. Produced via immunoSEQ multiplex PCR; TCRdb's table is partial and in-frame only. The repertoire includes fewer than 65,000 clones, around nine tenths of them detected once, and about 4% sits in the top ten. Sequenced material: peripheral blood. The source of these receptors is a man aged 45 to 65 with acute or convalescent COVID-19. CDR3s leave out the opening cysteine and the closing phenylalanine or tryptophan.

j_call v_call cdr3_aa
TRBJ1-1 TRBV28 ASSLPRQAYTLNTEAF
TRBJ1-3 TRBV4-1 ASSQDQPGLTGNTIY
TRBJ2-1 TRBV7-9 ASSRDRDRVHEQF
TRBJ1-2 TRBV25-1 ASRQGAYGYT
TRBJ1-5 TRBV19 ASSIDGGRGH
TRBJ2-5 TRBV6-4 ASSEGTGDSETQY
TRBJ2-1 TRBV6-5 ASSYNGGGSNEQF
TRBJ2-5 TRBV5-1 ASSLGSSGRGETQY
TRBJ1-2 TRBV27 ASKDRAYGYT
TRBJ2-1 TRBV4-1 ASSQDRNYNEQF
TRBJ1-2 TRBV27 ASSLGAYYGYT
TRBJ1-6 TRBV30 ACGQLNTPLH
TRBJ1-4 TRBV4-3 ASSQDWRGEKLF
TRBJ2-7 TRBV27 ASSLVSGRVYEQY
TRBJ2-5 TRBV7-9 ASSQSLPEETQY
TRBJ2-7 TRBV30 AWSRGYEQY
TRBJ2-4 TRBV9 ASSKDRGLGIQY
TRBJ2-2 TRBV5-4 ASSLRTGWTGELF
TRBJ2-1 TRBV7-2 ASSLGQQNNEQF
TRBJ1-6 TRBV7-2 ASSSGTGYNSPLH
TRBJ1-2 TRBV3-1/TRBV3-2 ASSQNVQEGRRGYT
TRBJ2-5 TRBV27 ASSPWTGGRRETQY
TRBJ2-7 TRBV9 ASIGFAGGCYEQY
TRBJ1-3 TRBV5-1 ASSLGTGPGNTIY
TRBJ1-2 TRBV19 ASSEGTANYGYT
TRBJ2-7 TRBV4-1 ASSHPSSGYEQY
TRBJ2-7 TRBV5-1 ASSLELAGGSPYEQY
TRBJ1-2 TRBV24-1 ATSDPDRENHGYT
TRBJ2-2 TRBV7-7 ASSSPGGNTGELF
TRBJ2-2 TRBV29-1 SGSGMNTGELF
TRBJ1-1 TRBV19 ASTDPGGAASPEAF
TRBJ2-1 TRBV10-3 AIKGMGGHEQF
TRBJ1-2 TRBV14 ASSQGSPYGYT
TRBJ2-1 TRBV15 ATSRDMTSRNEQF
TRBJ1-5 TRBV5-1 ASSLVAGSNQPQH
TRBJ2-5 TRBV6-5 ASSRTGKAETQY
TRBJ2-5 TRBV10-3 AISDILAGTGETQY
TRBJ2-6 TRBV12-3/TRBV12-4 ASTAGANVLT
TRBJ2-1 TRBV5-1 ASAGPLNEQF
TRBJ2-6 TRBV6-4 ASGGQGLEGANVLT
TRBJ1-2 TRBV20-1 SASAGGSYGYT
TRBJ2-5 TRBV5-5 ASSLARQGVWETQY
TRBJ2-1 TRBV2 ASISTGTYNEQF
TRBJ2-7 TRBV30 AWSVLLGDYEQY
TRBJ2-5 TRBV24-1 ATSDGAPTETQY
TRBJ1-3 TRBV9 ASSVESLGNTIY